Given below is one TCR beta chain in context. Its cognate antigen is unknown. This record belongs to a study of T-cell reconstitution after alpha-beta-depleted transplantation in children. Study-level points and caveats: Some patients' high day-60 TCRbeta diversity was traced to surviving recipient T cells and thymic progenitors. Reported findings indicate that, about two months after transplant, alpha-beta T cells came from several hundred expanded clones, which were derived from non-depleted graft cells. T cells produced anew were the main source of T-cell counts and diversity one year after transplant.

Unique molecular identifiers tagged the TCRbeta library. TCRdb reanalysed the PCR reads using MiXCR and keeps one entry per CDR3 protein. Among fewer than 750,000 distinct CDR3 sequences listed, roughly 23% were seen once. Germline V gene data show CDR1 as LGHNA and CDR2 as YNFKEQ. V lost 1 base, J lost 0 bases, and 7 bases lay in between. The CDR3 contains 15 residues. The receptor's source is a boy younger than two who had a stem cell transplant for acute myeloid leukemia, so the T cells may come from the graft donor. The source was PBMCs, mostly from graft donor cells, collected 360 days after TCRalphabeta/CD19-depleted stem cell transplant. V usage is TRBV4-2 and J usage is TRBJ2-1; tentatively, D is TRBD2 (5 bases). CDR3 DNA sequence: TGTGCCAGCAGCCAAGCGGGGAGCTCCTACAATGAGCAGTTCTTC. It codes for CASSQAGSSYNEQFF.